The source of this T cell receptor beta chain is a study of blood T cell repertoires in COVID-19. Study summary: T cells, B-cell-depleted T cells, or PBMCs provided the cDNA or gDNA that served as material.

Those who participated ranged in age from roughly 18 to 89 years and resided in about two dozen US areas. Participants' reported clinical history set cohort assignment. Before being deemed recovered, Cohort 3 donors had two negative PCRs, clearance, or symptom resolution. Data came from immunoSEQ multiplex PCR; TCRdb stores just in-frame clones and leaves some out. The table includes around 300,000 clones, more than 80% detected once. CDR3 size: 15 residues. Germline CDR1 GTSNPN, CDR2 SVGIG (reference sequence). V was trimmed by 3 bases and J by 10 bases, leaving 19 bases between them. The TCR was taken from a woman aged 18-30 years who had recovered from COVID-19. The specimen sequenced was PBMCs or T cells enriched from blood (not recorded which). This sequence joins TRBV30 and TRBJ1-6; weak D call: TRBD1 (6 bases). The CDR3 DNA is TGTGCCTGGAGAGGTGGGGGGGCGTTCAGCTCACCCCTCCACTTT. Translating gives CAWRGGGAFSSPLHF.